This T cell receptor beta chain stems from a study of technical replicates of blood from a handful of donors. CDR3 length: 15 amino acids. The V and J ends lost 0 bases and 2 bases respectively, with 11 bases between them. Germline assignment: CDR1 SGHDT and CDR2 YYEEEE. TCRdb's copy holds only in-frame clones and misses some; the assay was immunoSEQ multiplex PCR. The table includes 73,000 or so clones, around nine tenths detected once. Sequences were obtained from T cells isolated from PBMCs. The sequence derives from a human donor in good health. J is TRBJ2-5 and V is TRBV5-6; D not resolved. CDR3 sequence reads: CASSLGWPFQETQYF. CDR3 DNA sequence: TGTGCCAGCAGCTTGGGATGGCCATTTCAAGAGACCCAGTACTTC. The entire variable domain, with the rest obtained from reference TRBV5-6 and TRBJ2-5, is as follows: DAGVTQSPTHLIKTRGQQVTLRCSPKSGHDTVSWYQQALGQGPQFIFQYYEEEERQRGNFPDRFSGHQFPNYSSELNVNALLLGDSALYLCASSLGWPFQETQYFGPGTRLLVL.